Listed below are T cell receptor beta chains from one sample, sequenced in a study of blood T cell repertoires in COVID-19. Method: immunoSEQ multiplex PCR; TCRdb's copy keeps in-frame clones and lacks some. The table lists 200,000 to 300,000 clones, over 75% of them singletons. The specimen sequenced was peripheral blood. These receptors were collected from a woman aged 25-40 years with acute or convalescent COVID-19. Each CDR3 is given with its conserved first and last residue. A D gene is named only where the DNA matches it firmly. Size tells how often a clone was seen (once, few, many) or the class of an expanded clone, and some rows leave it out.

clone_size,d_call,j_call,v_call,cdr3_length,cdr3_aa,cdr3_nt
-,-,TRBJ2-7,TRBV14,16,CASSQVGPRLNHEQYF,TGTGCCAGCAGCCAAGTGGGCCCGAGATTGAACCACGAGCAGTACTTC
-,TRBD1,TRBJ2-7,TRBV5-1,17,CASSLAGRDRRSYEQYF,TGCGCCAGCAGCTTGGCCGGTAGGGACAGACGTTCCTACGAGCAGTACTTC
few,-,TRBJ1-1,TRBV29-1,11,CSVVRGTEAFF,TGCAGCGTTGTAAGGGGGACTGAAGCTTTCTTT
once,-,TRBJ2-2,TRBV6-5,14,CASTWGDSTGELFF,TGTGCCAGCACGTGGGGGGATTCGACCGGGGAGCTGTTTTTT
-,TRBD2,TRBJ2-7,TRBV15,17,CATSSEGTSGVIYEQYF,TGTGCCACCAGCAGTGAGGGGACTAGCGGGGTTATCTACGAGCAGTACTTC
-,TRBD2,TRBJ2-7,TRBV5-4,17,CASSLLRTSGSRYEQYF,TGTGCCAGCAGCTTGTTGAGGACTAGCGGGAGTAGGTACGAGCAGTACTTC
-,-,TRBJ2-5,TRBV7-9,14,CASSLREYQETQYF,TGTGCCAGCAGCCTCCGGGAGTACCAAGAGACCCAGTACTTC
-,-,TRBJ1-1,TRBV5-1,15,CASSLDSSGSTEAFF,TGCGCCAGCAGCTTAGACTCCAGTGGATCCACTGAAGCTTTCTTT
-,-,TRBJ2-7,TRBV5-6,15,CASSFRGLGVYEQYF,TGTGCCAGCAGCTTTCGGGGATTAGGTGTCTACGAGCAGTACTTC
-,TRBD2,TRBJ2-1,TRBV9,23,CASSVGTVTGLAGGPGSYNEQFF,TGTGCCAGCAGCGTAGGGACAGTAACGGGACTAGCGGGAGGGCCGGGAAGCTACAATGAGCAGTTCTTC
-,TRBD2,TRBJ2-5,TRBV6-2/TRBV6-3,15,CASSNYDRAGETQYF,TGTGCCAGCAGTAACTACGACAGAGCGGGGGAGACCCAGTACTTC
-,-,TRBJ1-5,TRBV23-1,15,CASSQPRCGDQPQHF,TGCGCCAGCAGTCAGCCGAGGTGCGGAGATCAGCCCCAGCATTTT
-,TRBD2,TRBJ2-1,TRBV9,15,CASSVDSGAYNEQFF,TGTGCCAGCAGCGTAGATAGCGGGGCCTACAATGAGCAGTTCTTC
-,TRBD2,TRBJ2-1,TRBV7-2,15,CASSLTPSGYNEQFF,TGTGCCAGCAGCTTAACCCCTAGCGGGTACAATGAGCAGTTCTTC
-,TRBD1,TRBJ1-1,TRBV2,14,CASSRDRGNTEAFF,TGTGCCAGCAGTCGGGACAGGGGCAACACTGAAGCTTTCTTT
-,TRBD2,TRBJ2-7,TRBV7-2,16,CASSARLAGGLYEQYF,TGTGCCAGCAGCGCCCGACTAGCGGGGGGTCTTTACGAGCAGTACTTC
-,-,TRBJ1-2,TRBV5-6,15,CASSRLPGGNYGYTF,TGTGCCAGCAGCCGACTCCCGGGAGGGAACTATGGCTACACCTTC
-,TRBD2,TRBJ2-1,TRBV19,17,CASSIRTSGLSYNEQFF,TGTGCCAGTAGTATTCGTACTAGCGGGCTCTCCTACAATGAGCAGTTCTTC
-,TRBD2,TRBJ2-7,TRBV2,12,CASKASGYEQYF,TGTGCCAGCAAGGCTAGCGGCTACGAGCAGTACTTC
once,-,TRBJ1-2,TRBV9,13,CASSVGVQGGYTF,TGTGCCAGCAGCGTAGGGGTCCAGGGTGGCTACACCTTC
-,-,TRBJ1-3,TRBV9,14,CASSGSGIGNTIYF,TGTGCCAGCAGCGGATCAGGGATTGGAAACACCATATATTTT
-,-,TRBJ2-7,TRBV19,12,CASLGGVGEQHF,TGTGCCAGCCTAGGAGGCGTAGGCGAGCAGCACTTC
once,TRBD1,TRBJ2-7,TRBV27,11,CASRQGYEQYF,TGTGCCAGCCGACAGGGTTACGAGCAGTACTTC
-,TRBD2,TRBJ2-7,TRBV4-2,17,CASSHASTGTSLVQQYF,TGTGCCAGCAGCCATGCAAGCACCGGGACTAGCTTAGTTCAGCAGTACTTC
-,TRBD2,TRBJ2-2,TRBV5-4,16,CASSLVLAGNTGELFF,TGTGCCAGCAGCTTGGTTCTAGCGGGGAACACCGGGGAGCTGTTTTTT
-,TRBD2,TRBJ2-7,TRBV10-3,16,CAISEFASGIMPEQYF,TGTGCCATCAGTGAGTTCGCTAGCGGGATTATGCCCGAGCAGTACTTC
-,-,TRBJ1-2,TRBV10-3,14,CATEEGMNEYGYTF,TGTGCCACCGAAGAGGGTATGAATGAGTACGGCTACACCTTC
-,TRBD1,TRBJ1-5,TRBV5-3,14,CARSYDRAVEPQHF,TGTGCCAGAAGTTACGACAGGGCGGTTGAGCCCCAGCATTTT
-,TRBD1,TRBJ1-5,TRBV7-9,15,CASSPQGASNQPQHF,TGTGCCAGCAGCCCACAGGGGGCCTCCAATCAGCCCCAGCATTTT
-,TRBD2,TRBJ2-7,TRBV6-2/TRBV6-3,18,CASSYEGTSGRSSYEQYF,TGTGCCAGCAGTTATGAGGGGACTAGCGGGCGCAGCTCCTACGAGCAGTACTTC
-,-,TRBJ1-2,TRBV19,13,CASSFGTFRGYTF,TGTGCCAGTAGTTTCGGGACTTTTCGTGGCTACACCTTC
-,-,TRBJ1-5,TRBV7-8,15,CASSLAAVSNQPQHF,TGTGCCAGCAGCTTAGCGGCGGTGAGCAATCAGCCCCAGCATTTT
-,-,TRBJ1-1,TRBV19,15,CASSIGVGVNTEAFF,TGTGCCAGTAGTATAGGAGTCGGGGTTAACACTGAAGCTTTCTTT
-,-,TRBJ2-7,TRBV19,12,CASSGLSYEQYF,TGTGCCAGTAGTGGGCTTTCCTACGAGCAGTACTTC
-,TRBD1,TRBJ1-4,TRBV7-9,17,CASSTQDRGATNEKLFF,TGTGCCAGCAGCACCCAGGACAGGGGGGCAACTAATGAAAAACTGTTTTTT
once,-,TRBJ2-5,TRBV5-4,15,CASSFFSFSQETQYF,TGTGCCAGCAGCTTTTTCTCGTTCTCCCAAGAGACCCAGTACTTC
-,-,TRBJ2-3,TRBV12-3/TRBV12-4,13,CASTGQLTDTQYF,TGTGCCAGCACAGGGCAACTCACAGATACGCAGTATTTT
-,TRBD1,TRBJ1-2,TRBV30,14,CAWTRGQEVYGYTF,TGTGCCTGGACCAGAGGACAGGAAGTATATGGCTACACCTTC
-,TRBD2,TRBJ2-1,TRBV7-6,17,CASSFMTSGRFINEQFF,TGTGCCAGCAGCTTTATGACTAGCGGGAGGTTTATCAATGAGCAGTTCTTC
once,-,TRBJ2-2,TRBV11-2,15,CASSLAAGVTGELFF,TGTGCCAGCAGCTTAGCTGCAGGGGTCACCGGGGAGCTGTTTTTT
-,-,TRBJ1-2,TRBV5-5,14,CASMLGAGGSGYTF,TGTGCCAGCATGCTCGGGGCCGGAGGGAGTGGCTACACCTTC
-,TRBD2,TRBJ2-1,TRBV2,15,CASSEQRGTYNEQFF,TGTGCCAGCAGTGAACAGCGGGGCACCTACAATGAGCAGTTCTTC
-,-,TRBJ2-7,TRBV19,15,CASSIVPGPVNEQYF,TGTGCCAGTAGTATAGTTCCGGGTCCTGTAAACGAGCAGTACTTC
-,-,TRBJ2-3,TRBV7-9,16,CASSLGRSGVEDTQYF,TGTGCCAGCAGCTTAGGCCGGTCGGGAGTGGAAGATACGCAGTATTTT
-,-,TRBJ2-1,TRBV7-8,14,CASSLELAPVRQFF,TGTGCCAGCAGCTTAGAGCTAGCGCCAGTCAGGCAGTTCTTC
-,-,TRBJ2-2,TRBV27,16,CASSLGPDSSTGELFF,TGTGCCAGCAGTTTAGGGCCGGACAGTTCCACCGGGGAGCTGTTTTTT
-,-,TRBJ2-2,TRBV5-6,12,CASSPRIGELFF,TGTGCCAGCAGCCCCAGGATCGGGGAGCTGTTTTTT
-,-,TRBJ2-6,TRBV18,13,CASLESGANVLTF,TGTGCCAGCCTGGAGTCTGGGGCCAACGTCCTGACTTTC
once,TRBD2,TRBJ2-5,TRBV24-1,17,CATSDFAGGHYLGTQYF,TGTGCCACCAGTGACTTCGCGGGGGGGCACTATCTTGGGACCCAGTACTTC
-,-,TRBJ2-3,TRBV13,16,CASSPPTGFSTDTQYF,TGTGCCAGCAGCCCGCCGACAGGATTTAGCACAGATACGCAGTATTTT
few,-,TRBJ1-5,TRBV30,14,CAWSVGGGDQPQHF,TGTGCCTGGAGTGTAGGGGGAGGGGATCAGCCCCAGCATTTT
-,-,TRBJ1-1,TRBV7-2,14,CASSFGGKNTEAFF,TGTGCCAGCAGCTTCGGAGGGAAGAACACTGAAGCTTTCTTT
-,TRBD2,TRBJ2-7,TRBV19,14,CASSMASGSYEQYF,TGTGCCAGTAGTATGGCTAGCGGTTCCTACGAGCAGTACTTC
-,TRBD2,TRBJ2-5,TRBV25-1,16,CASAPRTSGSIETQYF,TGTGCCAGCGCACCCAGGACTAGCGGGAGTATAGAGACCCAGTACTTC
once,-,TRBJ1-5,TRBV6-5,15,CASSYSGQGLQPQHF,TGTGCCAGCAGTTACTCGGGGCAGGGTTTACAGCCCCAGCATTTT
once,-,TRBJ1-5,TRBV7-6,17,CASSPGTKTYSNQPQHF,TGTGCCAGCAGTCCTGGGACAAAAACTTATAGCAATCAGCCCCAGCATTTT
-,TRBD1,TRBJ1-1,TRBV14,16,CASSQRGQGASTEAFF,TGTGCCAGCAGCCAAAGGGGACAGGGGGCGAGCACTGAAGCTTTCTTT
many,-,TRBJ2-7,TRBV3-1/TRBV3-2,22,CASSRIIYAMGRLDRPSYEQYF,TGTGCCAGCAGCCGAATAATATACGCAATGGGAAGATTGGACAGACCCTCCTACGAGCAGTACTTC
-,TRBD2,TRBJ2-3,TRBV10-1,15,CASSASLAGKDTQYF,TGCGCCAGCAGTGCTTCACTAGCGGGAAAAGATACGCAGTATTTT